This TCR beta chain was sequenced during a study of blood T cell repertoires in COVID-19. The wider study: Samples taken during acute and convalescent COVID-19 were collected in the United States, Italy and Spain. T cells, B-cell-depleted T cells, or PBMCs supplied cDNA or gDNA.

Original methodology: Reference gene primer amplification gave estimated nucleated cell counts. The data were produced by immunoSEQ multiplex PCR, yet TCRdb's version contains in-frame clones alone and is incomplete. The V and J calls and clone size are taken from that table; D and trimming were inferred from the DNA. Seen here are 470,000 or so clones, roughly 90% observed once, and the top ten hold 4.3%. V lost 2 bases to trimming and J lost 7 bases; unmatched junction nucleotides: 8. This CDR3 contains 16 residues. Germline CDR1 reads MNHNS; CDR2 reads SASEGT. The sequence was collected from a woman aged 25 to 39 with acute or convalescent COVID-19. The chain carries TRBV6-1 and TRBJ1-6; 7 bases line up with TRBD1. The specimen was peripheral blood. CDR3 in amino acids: CASSELQQGGNSPLHF. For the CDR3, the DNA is TGTGCCAGCAGTGAATTACAGCAGGGGGGAAATTCACCCCTCCACTTT.